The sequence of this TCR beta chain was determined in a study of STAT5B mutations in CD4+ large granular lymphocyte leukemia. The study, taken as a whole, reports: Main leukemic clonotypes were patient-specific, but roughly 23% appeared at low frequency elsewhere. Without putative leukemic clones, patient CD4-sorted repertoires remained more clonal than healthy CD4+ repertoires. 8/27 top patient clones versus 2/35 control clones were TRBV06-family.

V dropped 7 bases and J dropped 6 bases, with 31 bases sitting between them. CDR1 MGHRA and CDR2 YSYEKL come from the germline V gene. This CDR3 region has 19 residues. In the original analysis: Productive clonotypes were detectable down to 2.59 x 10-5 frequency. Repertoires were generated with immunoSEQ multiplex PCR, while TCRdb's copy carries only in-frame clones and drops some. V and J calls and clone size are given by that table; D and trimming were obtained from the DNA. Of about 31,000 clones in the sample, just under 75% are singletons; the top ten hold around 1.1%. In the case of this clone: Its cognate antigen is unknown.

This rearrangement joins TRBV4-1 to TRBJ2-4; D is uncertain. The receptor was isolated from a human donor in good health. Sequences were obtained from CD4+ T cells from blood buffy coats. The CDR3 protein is CASKLTLAGKKEQGNIQYF. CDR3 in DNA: TGCGCCAGCAAATTGACCCTGGCAGGAAAGAAGGAGCAAGGAAACATTCAGTACTTC.